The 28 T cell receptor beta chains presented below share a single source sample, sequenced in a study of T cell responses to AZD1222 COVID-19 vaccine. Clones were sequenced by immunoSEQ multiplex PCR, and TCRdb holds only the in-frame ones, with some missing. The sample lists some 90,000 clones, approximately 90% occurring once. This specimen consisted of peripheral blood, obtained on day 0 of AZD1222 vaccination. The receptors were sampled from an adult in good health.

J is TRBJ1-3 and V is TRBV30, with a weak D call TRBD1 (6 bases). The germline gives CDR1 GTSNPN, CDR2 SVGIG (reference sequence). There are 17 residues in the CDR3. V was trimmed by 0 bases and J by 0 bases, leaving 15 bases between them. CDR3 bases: TGTGCCTGGAGTGTATTGTTTCAGGGGCCCTCTGGAAACACCATATATTTT. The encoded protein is CAWSVLFQGPSGNTIYF. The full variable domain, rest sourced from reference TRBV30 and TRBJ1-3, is SQTIHQWPATLVQPVGSPLSLECTVEGTSNPNLYWYRQAAGRGLQLLFYSVGIGQISSEVPQNLSASRPQDRQFILSSKKLLLSDSGFYLCAWSVLFQGPSGNTIYFGEGSWLTVV.

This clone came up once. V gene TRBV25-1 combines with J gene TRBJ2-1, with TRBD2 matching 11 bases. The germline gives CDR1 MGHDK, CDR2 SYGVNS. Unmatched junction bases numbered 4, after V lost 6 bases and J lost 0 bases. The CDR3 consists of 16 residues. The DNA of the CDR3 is TGTGCCAGCAGGGGGACTAGCGGAATCTCCTACAATGAGCAGTTCTTC. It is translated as CASRGTSGISYNEQFF.

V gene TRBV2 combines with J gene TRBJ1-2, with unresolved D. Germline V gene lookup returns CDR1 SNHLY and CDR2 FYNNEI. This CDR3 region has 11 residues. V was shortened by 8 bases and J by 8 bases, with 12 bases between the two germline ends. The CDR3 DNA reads TGTGCCAGCCATCAGCGGGGAGGCTACACCTTC. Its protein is CASHQRGGYTF.

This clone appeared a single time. CDR3 nucleotide sequence: TGTGCCAGCAGTCGCAAGACAGGGGCGAACACTGAAGCTTTCTTT. It is translated as CASSRKTGANTEAFF. The V and J genes are TRBV3-1 (or the pseudogene TRBV3-2) and TRBJ1-1, with 8 bases lining up with TRBD1. V dropped 6 bases and J dropped 1; count of bases not matched to a gene: 7. Germline loops: CDR1 LGHDT, CDR2 YNNKEL (reference sequence). The CDR3 contains 15 residues.

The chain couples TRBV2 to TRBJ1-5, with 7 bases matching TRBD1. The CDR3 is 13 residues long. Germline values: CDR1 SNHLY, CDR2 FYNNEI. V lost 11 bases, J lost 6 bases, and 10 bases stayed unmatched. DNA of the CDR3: TGTGCCGGGTCAGGGGGTGAGGGTCAGCCCCAGCATTTT. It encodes CAGSGGEGQPQHF.

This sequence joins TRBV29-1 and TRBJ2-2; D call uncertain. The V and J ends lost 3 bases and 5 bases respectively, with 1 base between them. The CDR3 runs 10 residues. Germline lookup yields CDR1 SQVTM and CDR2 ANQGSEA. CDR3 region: CSVDTGELFF. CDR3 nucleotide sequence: TGCAGCGTTGATACCGGGGAGCTGTTTTTT.

The CDR3 DNA sequence: TGTGCCTGGAGTTTCAACATGGGCACTAATGAAAAACTGTTTTTT. Its translation: CAWSFNMGTNEKLFF. The V call is TRBV30, the J call TRBJ1-4; the D is unclear. The germline CDR1 and CDR2 sequences are GTSNPN and SVGIG (reference sequence). V was trimmed by 2 bases and J by 2 bases, leaving 12 bases between them. The CDR3 is 15 residues long.

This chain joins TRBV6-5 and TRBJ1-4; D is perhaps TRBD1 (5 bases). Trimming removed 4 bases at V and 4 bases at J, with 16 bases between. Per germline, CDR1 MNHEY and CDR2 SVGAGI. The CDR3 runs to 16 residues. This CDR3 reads CASSSLKRGFNEKLFF. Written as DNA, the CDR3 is TGTGCCAGCAGTTCGCTAAAGAGGGGTTTTAATGAAAAACTGTTTTTT.

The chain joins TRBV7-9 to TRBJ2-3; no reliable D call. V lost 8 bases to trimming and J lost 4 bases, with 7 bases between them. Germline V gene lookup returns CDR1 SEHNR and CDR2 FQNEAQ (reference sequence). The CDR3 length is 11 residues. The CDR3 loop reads CASGHSDTQYF. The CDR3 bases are TGTGCCAGCGGGCACTCAGATACGCAGTATTTT.

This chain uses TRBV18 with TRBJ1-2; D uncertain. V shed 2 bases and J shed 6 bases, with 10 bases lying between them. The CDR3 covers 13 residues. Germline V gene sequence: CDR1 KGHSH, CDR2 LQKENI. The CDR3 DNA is TGTGCCAGCTCACCAGGGCTCGGTGATGGCTACACCTTC. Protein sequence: CASSPGLGDGYTF.

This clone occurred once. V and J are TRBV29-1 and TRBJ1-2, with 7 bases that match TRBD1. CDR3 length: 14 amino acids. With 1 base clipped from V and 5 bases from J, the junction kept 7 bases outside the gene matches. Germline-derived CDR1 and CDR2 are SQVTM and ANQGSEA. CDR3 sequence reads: CSVEGANRGYGYTF. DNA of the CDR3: TGCAGCGTTGAAGGGGCAAACAGGGGTTATGGCTACACCTTC.

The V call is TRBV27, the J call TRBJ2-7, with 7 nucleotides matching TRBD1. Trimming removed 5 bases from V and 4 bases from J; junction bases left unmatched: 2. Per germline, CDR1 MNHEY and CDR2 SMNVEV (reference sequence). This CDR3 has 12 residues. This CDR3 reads CASSADRYEQYF. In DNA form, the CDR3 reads TGTGCCAGCAGTGCGGACAGGTACGAGCAGTACTTC.

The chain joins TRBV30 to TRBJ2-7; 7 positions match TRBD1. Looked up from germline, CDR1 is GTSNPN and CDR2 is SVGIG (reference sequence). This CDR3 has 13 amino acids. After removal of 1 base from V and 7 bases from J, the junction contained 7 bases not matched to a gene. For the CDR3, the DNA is TGTGCCTGGAGTGCGTTGACAGGGCGTGAGCAGTACTTC. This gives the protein CAWSALTGREQYF.

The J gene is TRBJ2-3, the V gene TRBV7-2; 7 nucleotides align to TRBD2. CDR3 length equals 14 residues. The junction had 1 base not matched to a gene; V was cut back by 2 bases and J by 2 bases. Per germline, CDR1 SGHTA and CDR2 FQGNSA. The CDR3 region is CASSLSGATDTQYF. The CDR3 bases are TGTGCCAGCAGCTTAAGCGGGGCCACAGATACGCAGTATTTT.

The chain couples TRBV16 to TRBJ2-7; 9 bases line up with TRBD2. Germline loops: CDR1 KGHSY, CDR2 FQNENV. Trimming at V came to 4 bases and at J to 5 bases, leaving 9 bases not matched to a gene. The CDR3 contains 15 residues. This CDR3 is CASSRRISGGHEQYF. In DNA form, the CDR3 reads TGTGCCAGCAGCCGCCGTATTAGCGGGGGCCACGAGCAGTACTTC.

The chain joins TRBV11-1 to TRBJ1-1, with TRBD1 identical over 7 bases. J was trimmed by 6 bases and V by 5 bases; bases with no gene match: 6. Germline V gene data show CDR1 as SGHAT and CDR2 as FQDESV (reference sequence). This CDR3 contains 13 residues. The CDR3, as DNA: TGTGCCAGCAGCCATAATGGACAGGCTGAAGCTTTCTTT. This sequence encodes CASSHNGQAEAFF.

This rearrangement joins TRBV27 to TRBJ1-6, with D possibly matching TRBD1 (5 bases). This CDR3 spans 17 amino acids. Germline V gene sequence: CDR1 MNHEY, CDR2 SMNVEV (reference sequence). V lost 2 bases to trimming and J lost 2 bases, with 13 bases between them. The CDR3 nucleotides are TGTGCCAGCAGTTTAATGTTAGGGGCCCCCTATAATTCACCCCTCCACTTT. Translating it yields CASSLMLGAPYNSPLHF.

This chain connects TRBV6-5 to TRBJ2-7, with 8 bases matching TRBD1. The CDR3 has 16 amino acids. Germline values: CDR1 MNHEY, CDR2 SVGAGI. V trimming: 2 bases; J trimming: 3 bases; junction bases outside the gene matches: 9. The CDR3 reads CASSYPAGTGLYEQYF. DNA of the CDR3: TGTGCCAGCAGTTACCCAGCCGGGACAGGCCTCTACGAGCAGTACTTC.

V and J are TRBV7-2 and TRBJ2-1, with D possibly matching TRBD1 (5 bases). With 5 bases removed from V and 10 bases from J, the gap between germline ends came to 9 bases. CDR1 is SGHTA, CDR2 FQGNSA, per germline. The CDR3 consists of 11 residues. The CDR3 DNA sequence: TGTGCCAGCAGCCAGGGCGGCGAGCAGTTCTTC. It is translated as CASSQGGEQFF.

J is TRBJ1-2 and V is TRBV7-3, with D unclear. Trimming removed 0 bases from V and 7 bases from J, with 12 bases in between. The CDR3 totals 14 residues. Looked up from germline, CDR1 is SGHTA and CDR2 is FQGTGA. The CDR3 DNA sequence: TGTGCCAGCAGCTTAACTGCGGCGCGGGGTGGCTACACCTTC. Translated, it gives CASSLTAARGGYTF. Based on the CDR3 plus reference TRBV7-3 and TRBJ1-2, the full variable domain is GAGVSQTPSNKVTEKGKYVELRCDPISGHTALYWYRQSLGQGPEFLIYFQGTGAADDSGLPNDRFFAVRPEGSVSTLKIQRTERGDSAVYLCASSLTAARGGYTFGSGTRLTVV.

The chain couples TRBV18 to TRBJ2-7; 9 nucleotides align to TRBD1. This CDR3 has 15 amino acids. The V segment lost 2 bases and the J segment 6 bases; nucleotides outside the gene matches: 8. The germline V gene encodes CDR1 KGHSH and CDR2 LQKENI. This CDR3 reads CASSPGTGRVFEQYF. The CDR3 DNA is TGTGCCAGCTCACCAGGGACAGGGAGGGTCTTCGAGCAGTACTTC.

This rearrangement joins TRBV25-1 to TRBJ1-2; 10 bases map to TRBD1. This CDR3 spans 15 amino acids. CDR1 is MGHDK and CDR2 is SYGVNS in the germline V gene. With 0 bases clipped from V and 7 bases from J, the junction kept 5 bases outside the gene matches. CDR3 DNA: TGTGCCAGCAGTGAATACGGGACAGGGGCGGCTGGCTACACCTTC. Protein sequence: CASSEYGTGAAGYTF.

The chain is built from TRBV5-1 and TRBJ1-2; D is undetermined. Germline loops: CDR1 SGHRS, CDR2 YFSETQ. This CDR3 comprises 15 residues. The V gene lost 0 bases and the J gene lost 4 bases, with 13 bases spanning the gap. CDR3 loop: CASSLEPGISYGYTF. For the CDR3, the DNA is TGCGCCAGCAGCTTGGAGCCCGGGATAAGCTATGGCTACACCTTC.

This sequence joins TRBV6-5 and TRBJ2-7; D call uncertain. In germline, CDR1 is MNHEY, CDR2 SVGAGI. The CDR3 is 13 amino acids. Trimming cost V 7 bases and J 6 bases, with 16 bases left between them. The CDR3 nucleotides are TGTGCCAGCACCCTACATTTAGGAGCCGAGCAGTACTTC. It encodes CASTLHLGAEQYF.

CDR3 region: CASSLGTRPIHEQFF. In DNA, the CDR3 is TGCGCCAGCAGCTTGGGGACTCGCCCAATCCATGAGCAGTTCTTC. The rearrangement joins TRBV5-1 to TRBJ2-1; possible D gene TRBD2, 5 bases. From germline, CDR1 is SGHRS and CDR2 YFSETQ. The CDR3 spans 15 residues. V gave up 0 bases and J gave up 8 bases, with 15 bases separating them. Full variable domain (rest looked up from reference TRBV5-1 and TRBJ2-1): KAGVTQTPRYLIKTRGQQVTLSCSPISGHRSVSWYQQTPGQGLQFLFEYFSETQRNKGNFPGRFSGRQFSNSRSEMNVSTLELGDSALYLCASSLGTRPIHEQFFGPGTRLTVL.

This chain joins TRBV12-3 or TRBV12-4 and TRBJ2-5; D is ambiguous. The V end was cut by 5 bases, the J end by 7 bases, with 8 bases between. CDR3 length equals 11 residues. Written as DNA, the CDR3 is TGTGCCAGCAGTCTGCGAGGGACCCAGTACTTC. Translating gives CASSLRGTQYF.

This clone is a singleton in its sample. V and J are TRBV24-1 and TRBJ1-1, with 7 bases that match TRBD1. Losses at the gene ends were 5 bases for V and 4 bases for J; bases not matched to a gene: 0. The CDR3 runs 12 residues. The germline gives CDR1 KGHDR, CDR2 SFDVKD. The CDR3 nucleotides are TGTGCCACCAGTGCAGGGGGCACTGAAGCTTTCTTT. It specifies CATSAGGTEAFF.

This CDR3 reads CASSAQGYNQPQHF. The DNA for the CDR3 is TGTGCCAGCAGTGCTCAGGGTTACAATCAGCCCCAGCATTTT. The chain joins TRBV2 to TRBJ1-5; a weak D match, TRBD1 (5 bases). From germline, CDR1 is SNHLY and CDR2 FYNNEI. CDR3 length: 14 residues. Trimming pared 4 bases from V and 3 bases from J, leaving 10 bases between.